The 27 T cell receptor beta chains below were found in one sample sequenced in a study of cytomegalovirus exposure and HLA in healthy donors. Using immunoSEQ multiplex PCR, the repertoire was profiled, and TCRdb retains in-frame clones only, with some absent. The sample consists of under 350,000 clones, approximately 86% of them appearing once. Sequenced material: PBMCs. All receptors come from a woman under 30 in good health and CMV-seronegative.

This clone was picked up one time. The chain carries TRBV6-5 and TRBJ1-4; no clear D. V dropped 2 bases and J dropped 7 bases, with 14 bases sitting between them. In germline, CDR1 is MNHEY, CDR2 SVGAGI. CDR3 length: 15 amino acids. CDR3 amino acids: CASSYERTPAEKLFF. The CDR3 coding sequence is TGTGCCAGCAGTTACGAGCGGACGCCTGCTGAAAAACTGTTTTTT.

The CDR3 is CASRLAGADYNEQFF. CDR3 DNA sequence: TGTGCCAGCAGACTAGCGGGGGCCGACTACAATGAGCAGTTCTTC. The chain recombines TRBV6-5 with TRBJ2-1; 11 nucleotides agree with TRBD2. V lost 6 bases, J lost 3 bases, and 4 bases stayed unmatched. Germline V gene sequence: CDR1 MNHEY, CDR2 SVGAGI. The CDR3 loop spans 15 amino acids.

CDR3 loop: CASSIRGSPSYNEQFF. Here the CDR3 DNA reads TGTGCCAGTAGTATCCGCGGGAGCCCCTCCTACAATGAGCAGTTCTTC. The J gene is TRBJ2-1, the V gene TRBV19; 7 bases map to TRBD2. The germline CDR1 and CDR2 sequences are LNHDA and SQIVND (reference sequence). The CDR3 runs 16 residues. V dropped 3 bases and J dropped 0; count of bases not matched to a gene: 5.

This clone was detected only once. This chain joins TRBV4-3 and TRBJ2-7; tentatively, D is TRBD1 (6 bases). Germline V CDR1 and CDR2: LGHNA, YSLEER. Trimming pared 4 bases from V and 2 bases from J, leaving 9 bases between. CDR3 size: 13 residues. CDR3 sequence (DNA): TGCGCCAGCAGCCGAGGACAGACCTACGAGCAGTACTTC. Its protein product is CASSRGQTYEQYF.

This clone was seen a single time. This rearrangement joins TRBV5-1 to TRBJ2-3; tentative D call: TRBD2 (6 bases). V lost 4 bases, J lost 5 bases, and 26 bases lay in between. CDR1 is SGHRS, CDR2 YFSETQ, per germline. This CDR3 contains 18 residues. The CDR3 DNA reads TGCGCCAGCAGCCTAGCCGGTTTGGGGCGGCCCGGGGGAGATACGCAGTATTTT. Its protein is CASSLAGLGRPGGDTQYF.

The chain uses TRBV11-3 and TRBJ2-7; D uncertain. Trimming pared 4 bases from V and 4 bases from J, leaving 8 bases between. The germline V gene has CDR1 SGHNT and CDR2 YENEEA. The CDR3 spans 12 residues. For the CDR3, the DNA is TGTGCCAGCAGCTCCAGATATTACGAGCAGTACTTC. Amino acids: CASSSRYYEQYF. Combining the CDR3 with reference TRBV11-3 and TRBJ2-7 gives the whole variable domain EAGVVQSPRYKIIEKKQPVAFWCNPISGHNTLYWYLQNLGQGPELLIRYENEEAVDDSQLPKDRFSAERLKGVDSTLKIQPAELGDSAVYLCASSSRYYEQYFGPGTRLTVT.

The gene calls are TRBV27 and TRBJ2-1; tentatively, D is TRBD2 (6 bases). The V end lost 2 bases, the J end lost 0 bases, and 8 bases lay between the germline ends. Germline V gives CDR1 MNHEY, CDR2 SMNVEV (reference sequence). CDR3 size: 15 residues. CDR3 nucleotides: TGTGCCAGCAGTTTACGGGGGAGCTCCTACAATGAGCAGTTCTTC. It yields the protein CASSLRGSSYNEQFF.

This chain uses TRBV7-8 with TRBJ2-1, with 13 nucleotides matching TRBD2. V shed 6 bases, J shed 6 bases, and the junction held 8 bases outside the gene matches. The germline V gene encodes CDR1 SGHVS and CDR2 FQNEAQ. The CDR3 loop spans 16 amino acids. Here the CDR3 reads CASRPVGTSGINEQFF. CDR3 DNA sequence: TGTGCCAGCAGGCCGGTGGGGACTAGCGGGATCAATGAGCAGTTCTTC.

The V gene is TRBV2, the J gene TRBJ2-1, with 9 positions matching TRBD2. The CDR3 runs to 14 residues. Germline loops: CDR1 SNHLY, CDR2 FYNNEI. The junction had 6 bases not matched to a gene; V was cut back by 7 bases and J by 5 bases. CDR3: CASIRLADHNEQFF. As DNA, the CDR3 is TGTGCCAGCATCAGACTAGCGGACCACAATGAGCAGTTCTTC.

The genes are TRBV5-6 and TRBJ2-7; D is ambiguous. CDR1 SGHDT and CDR2 YYEEEE come from the germline V gene. Trimming left V 1 base short and J 3 bases short, with 11 bases between. The CDR3 consists of 14 residues. The CDR3, as DNA: TGTGCCAGCAGCTTGCAACAGAGTCTCTACGAGCAGTACTTC. Encoded protein: CASSLQQSLYEQYF.

This clone was detected only once. The rearrangement joins TRBV5-1 to TRBJ2-3; tentatively, D is TRBD1 (6 bases). The V end was cut by 1 base, the J end by 0 bases, with 15 bases between. CDR3 length: 17 amino acids. Germline V gene data show CDR1 as SGHRS and CDR2 as YFSETQ. CDR3 loop: CASSLLYRTASTDTQYF. The CDR3 bases are TGCGCCAGCAGCTTGTTGTACAGGACAGCTAGCACAGATACGCAGTATTTT. The full variable domain, its missing parts supplied by reference TRBV5-1 and TRBJ2-3, is KAGVTQTPRYLIKTRGQQVTLSCSPISGHRSVSWYQQTPGQGLQFLFEYFSETQRNKGNFPGRFSGRQFSNSRSEMNVSTLELGDSALYLCASSLLYRTASTDTQYFGPGTRLTVL.

This chain connects TRBV6-5 to TRBJ2-7; the D is unclear. The germline V gene encodes CDR1 MNHEY and CDR2 SVGAGI. CDR3 length: 15 amino acids. With 1 base removed from V and 3 bases from J, the gap between germline ends came to 13 bases. Here the CDR3 reads CASSYFRAAVYEQYF. CDR3 sequence (DNA): TGTGCCAGCAGTTACTTCAGAGCCGCGGTCTACGAGCAGTACTTC.

The chain is built from TRBV14 and TRBJ1-5, with 7 bases aligning to TRBD1. The ends lost 3 bases at V and 7 bases at J; junction bases unmatched: 3. Germline V gene lookup returns CDR1 SGHDN and CDR2 FVKESK. This CDR3 is 13 amino acids long. For the CDR3, the DNA is TGTGCCAGCAGCCAGGGGACAGTACAGCCCCAGCATTTT. Its translation: CASSQGTVQPQHF.

The chain recombines TRBV5-1 with TRBJ2-7, with 8 bases aligning to TRBD1. This CDR3 has 14 residues. Trimming removed 3 bases from V and 3 bases from J; junction bases left unmatched: 5. Germline V gene lookup returns CDR1 SGHRS and CDR2 YFSETQ. For the CDR3, the DNA is TGCGCCAGCAGCTCCGGGACAGGATACTACGAGCAGTACTTC. This sequence encodes CASSSGTGYYEQYF. The variable domain in full, completed from reference TRBV5-1 and TRBJ2-7, reads KAGVTQTPRYLIKTRGQQVTLSCSPISGHRSVSWYQQTPGQGLQFLFEYFSETQRNKGNFPGRFSGRQFSNSRSEMNVSTLELGDSALYLCASSSGTGYYEQYFGPGTRLTVT.

The V call is TRBV11-2, the J call TRBJ1-4; 7 positions match TRBD1. The length of the CDR3 is 13 residues. The J segment lost 5 bases and the V segment lost 5 bases, leaving 2 bases of the junction unmatched. The germline gives CDR1 SGHAT, CDR2 FQNNGV. The CDR3: CASSQTGNEKLFF. DNA for the CDR3: TGTGCCAGCAGCCAGACAGGGAATGAAAAACTGTTTTTT.

This chain links TRBV6-5 with TRBJ2-1; TRBD1 aligns across 7 bases. Germline CDR1 reads MNHEY; CDR2 reads SVGAGI. This CDR3 spans 14 amino acids. The J segment lost 2 bases and the V segment lost 5 bases, leaving 3 bases of the junction unmatched. The CDR3 bases are TGTGCCAGCAGTAGACAGGGTCCCTACAATGAGCAGTTCTTC. This codes for CASSRQGPYNEQFF.

The chain employs TRBV11-3 and TRBJ1-2; D is unclear. Germline V gives CDR1 SGHNT, CDR2 YENEEA. The CDR3 is made up of 15 amino acids. V lost 5 bases to trimming and J lost 6 bases, with 19 bases between them. The CDR3 DNA sequence: TGTGCCAGCAGCCAGACCCGGTCTCCCCTAGATGGCTACACCTTC. Translation gives CASSQTRSPLDGYTF.

V gene TRBV5-1 combines with J gene TRBJ1-1, with 7 bases fitting TRBD1. Germline trimming cut 0 bases from V and 7 bases from J; bases unmatched to any gene: 6. The CDR3 extends over 14 amino acids. Germline V gene sequence: CDR1 SGHRS, CDR2 YFSETQ. This CDR3 reads CASSLAGTEDEAFF. CDR3 bases: TGCGCCAGCAGCTTGGCCGGGACAGAGGATGAAGCTTTCTTT.

This clone was picked up a small number of times. The V gene is TRBV4-1, the J gene TRBJ2-7, with TRBD2 matching 7 bases. The germline CDR1 and CDR2 sequences are MGHRA and YSYEKL. The junction had 7 bases not matched to a gene; V was cut back by 1 base and J by 4 bases. CDR3 length equals 15 residues. CDR3 sequence (DNA): TGCGCCAGCAGCCAAGTAGTAGCGGGCGCGTACGAGCAGTACTTC. Translated: CASSQVVAGAYEQYF.

The chain is built from TRBV14 and TRBJ2-7, with 13 bases identical to TRBD2. Trimming cost V 4 bases and J 6 bases; bases outside gene matches: 9. Germline lookup yields CDR1 SGHDN and CDR2 FVKESK. The CDR3 sequence is 16 residues long. Here the CDR3 reads CASSLLPGLAGSEQYF. The CDR3 region has the DNA TGTGCCAGCAGCCTATTACCGGGACTAGCGGGAAGCGAGCAGTACTTC.

J is TRBJ2-1 and V is TRBV9; no clear D. Trimming stripped 2 bases from V and 2 bases from J, with 11 bases between. There are 15 residues in the CDR3. Germline loops: CDR1 SGDLS, CDR2 YYNGEE. CDR3 amino acids: CASSVVLDPYNEQFF. The DNA of the CDR3 is TGTGCCAGCAGCGTGGTGCTAGACCCCTACAATGAGCAGTTCTTC.

J is TRBJ2-2 and V is TRBV27, with a weak D call TRBD2 (5 bases). Trimming stripped 9 bases from V and 0 bases from J, with 8 bases between. This CDR3 is 13 amino acids long. CDR1 is MNHEY, CDR2 SMNVEV, per germline (reference sequence). The CDR3 loop reads CASRGSNTGELFF. The CDR3 DNA reads TGTGCCAGTCGAGGGTCGAACACCGGGGAGCTGTTTTTT.

In its sample, this clone was seen once. The chain combines TRBV7-2 with TRBJ2-7, with TRBD2 matching 9 bases. The CDR3 is 15 amino acids. J lost 7 bases, V lost 5 bases, and 12 bases had no gene match. Germline lookup yields CDR1 SGHTA and CDR2 FQGNSA. Here the CDR3 DNA reads TGTGCCAGCAGCCTCCGACTAGCGGCCTCGTGGGAGCAGTACTTC. It codes for CASSLRLAASWEQYF.

This chain joins TRBV6-5 and TRBJ1-2; 9 positions match TRBD1. This CDR3 spans 14 amino acids. CDR1 and CDR2 (germline): MNHEY, SVGAGI. J lost 10 bases, V lost 6 bases, and 12 bases had no gene match. The chain's CDR3 is CASREHPGQGAYTF. In DNA, the CDR3 is TGTGCCAGCAGGGAACATCCGGGACAGGGTGCCTACACCTTC.

This clone was counted once. V is TRBV7-9 and J is TRBJ2-3, with D maybe TRBD1 (6 bases). The CDR3 is made up of 16 amino acids. CDR1 is SEHNR, CDR2 FQNEAQ, per germline (reference sequence). Trimming took off 2 bases at V and 1 base at J, with 13 bases between the two ends. CDR3 region: CASSLRDTGGTDTQYF. The CDR3 DNA follows: TGTGCCAGCAGCTTAAGGGACACGGGCGGCACAGATACGCAGTATTTT.

A note on this clone: One end of the junction varies from germline; a read error may be responsible. CDR3 sequence: CASSGATGGAGSF. The CDR3 DNA reads TGTGCCAGCAGTGGCGCGACAGGGGGCGCCGGCTCCTTC. The chain uses TRBV2 and TRBJ1-2; the match to TRBD1 covers 10 bases. CDR3 size: 13 residues. Germline loops: CDR1 SNHLY, CDR2 FYNNEI.

This rearrangement joins TRBV7-9 to TRBJ2-1, with no clear D. Germline V gives CDR1 SEHNR, CDR2 FQNEAQ (reference sequence). V gave up 0 bases and J gave up 4 bases, with 13 bases separating them. This CDR3 has 16 amino acids. CDR3 in amino acids: CASSLAFVGRYNEQFF. CDR3 bases: TGTGCCAGCAGCTTAGCGTTCGTTGGCAGATACAATGAGCAGTTCTTC.